Presented here are 23 T cell receptor beta chains from one specimen sequenced in a study of T cell responses to AZD1222 COVID-19 vaccine. Here immunoSEQ multiplex PCR was the method, and the copy in TCRdb shows in-frame clones only, minus some. The sample contains 84,000 or so clones, 90% of which appear only once. The sample was peripheral blood, taken 28 days after the second AZD1222 dose. Receptors originate from an adult who received the AZD1222 COVID-19 vaccine.

Only one count was recorded for this clone. The chain links TRBV27 to TRBJ1-6; D gene ambiguous. V dropped 5 bases and J dropped 10 bases, with 12 bases sitting between them. This CDR3 has 13 residues. Looked up from germline, CDR1 is MNHEY and CDR2 is SMNVEV (reference sequence). CDR3 sequence: CASSLYPGSPLHF. The DNA of the CDR3 is TGTGCCAGCAGTCTCTATCCTGGCTCACCCCTCCACTTT.

For the CDR3, the DNA is TGCAGTGCTAGTGAACTCGACGGGATGAACACTGAAGCTTTCTTT. It is translated as CSASELDGMNTEAFF. V gene TRBV20-1 combines with J gene TRBJ1-1; D unclear. Germline lookup yields CDR1 DFQATT and CDR2 SNEGSKA (reference sequence). The CDR3 runs 15 residues. V lost 3 bases to trimming and J lost 0 bases, with 14 bases between them.

CDR3 sequence reads: CASSPPQAGESNTQYF. In DNA, the CDR3 is TGTGCCAGCAGCCCCCCTCAGGCGGGCGAGTCGAATACGCAGTATTTT. The gene calls are TRBV5-4 and TRBJ2-3; a weak D match, TRBD2 (5 bases). Germline V gene lookup returns CDR1 SGHNT and CDR2 YYREEE (reference sequence). The CDR3 totals 16 residues. V was pared by 4 bases and J by 7 bases, with 22 bases between.

This clone was picked up a small number of times. The chain employs TRBV10-3 and TRBJ2-7, with 10 bases lining up with TRBD1. With 8 bases clipped from V and 5 bases from J, the junction kept 12 bases outside the gene matches. The germline V gene encodes CDR1 ENHRY and CDR2 SYGVKD. This CDR3 is 15 amino acids long. Written as DNA, the CDR3 is TGTGCCATCTCGGAGGTGGGACAGGGGTACCACGAGCAGTACTTC. Translation gives CAISEVGQGYHEQYF.

The genes are TRBV5-4 and TRBJ2-2; 12 bases line up with TRBD1. Germline trimming cut 4 bases from V and 10 bases from J; bases unmatched to any gene: 8. The CDR3 runs to 15 residues. The germline gives CDR1 SGHNT, CDR2 YYREEE (reference sequence). CDR3 DNA: TGTGCCAGCAGCCGGGACAGGGGGCTGGGAGAGGAGCTGTTTTTT. Translated, it gives CASSRDRGLGEELFF. Using reference TRBV5-4 and TRBJ2-2 for the parts outside the CDR3, the full variable domain is ETGVTQSPTHLIKTRGQQVTLRCSSQSGHNTVSWYQQALGQGPQFIFQYYREEENGRGNFPPRFSGLQFPNYSSELNVNALELDDSALYLCASSRDRGLGEELFFGEGSRLTVL.

This clone was recorded a few times. The rearrangement links TRBV5-6 to TRBJ2-1; D is possibly TRBD1 (5 bases). CDR1 SGHDT and CDR2 YYEEEE come from the germline V gene. V lost 4 bases to trimming and J lost 12 bases, with 14 bases between them. The CDR3 has 12 amino acids. The CDR3 nucleotides read TGTGCCAGCAGCCGCACGGCAGGGCGGCAGTTCTTC. This translates into CASSRTAGRQFF. Full variable domain (remainder filled in from reference TRBV5-6 and TRBJ2-1): DAGVTQSPTHLIKTRGQQVTLRCSPKSGHDTVSWYQQALGQGPQFIFQYYEEEERQRGNFPDRFSGHQFPNYSSELNVNALLLGDSALYLCASSRTAGRQFFGPGTRLTVL.

V and J are TRBV7-6 and TRBJ1-4; the match to TRBD1 covers 9 bases. The germline V gene has CDR1 SGHVS and CDR2 FNYEAQ. Germline trimming cut 6 bases from V and 1 base from J; bases unmatched to any gene: 12. The CDR3 has 18 residues. CDR3 in amino acids: CASSSPRTGVLTNEKLFF. The CDR3 DNA reads as TGTGCCAGCAGTTCCCCTAGGACAGGGGTTCTAACTAATGAAAAACTGTTTTTT.

Comments on this clone: Other DNA sequences of this sample code for an identical CDR3. The genes are TRBV13 and TRBJ2-5; D is uncertain. Germline V lookup: CDR1 PRHDT, CDR2 FYEKMQ (reference sequence). The CDR3 consists of 12 residues. V lost 6 bases and J 1 base, leaving 6 bases between the germline ends. The CDR3 sequence: CASSTAQETQYF. Here the CDR3 DNA reads TGTGCCAGCAGTACAGCCCAAGAGACCCAGTACTTC.

This chain links TRBV5-1 with TRBJ2-7; 11 nucleotides align to TRBD2. The J segment lost 3 bases and the V segment lost 0 bases, leaving 5 bases of the junction unmatched. Per germline, CDR1 SGHRS and CDR2 YFSETQ. The CDR3 is 16 residues long. The DNA of the CDR3 is TGCGCCAGCAGCTTGGATGGGACTAGCGGTAACTACGAGCAGTACTTC. Protein: CASSLDGTSGNYEQYF.

V is TRBV11-1 and J is TRBJ2-7, with 7 bases fitting TRBD1. The CDR3 consists of 15 residues. Trimming took 5 bases from V and 4 from J; bases not matched to a gene: 11. Germline CDR1 and CDR2: SGHAT and FQDESV (reference sequence). The CDR3 DNA sequence: TGTGCCAGCAGCCCACGAGGACAGGACGGGTACGAGCAGTACTTC. Translation gives CASSPRGQDGYEQYF. Full variable domain (remainder filled in from reference TRBV11-1 and TRBJ2-7): EAEVAQSPRYKITEKSQAVAFWCDPISGHATLYWYRQILGQGPELLVQFQDESVVDDSQLPKDRFSAERLKGVDSTLKIQPAELGDSAMYLCASSPRGQDGYEQYFGPGTRLTVT.

The chain has TRBV5-1 and TRBJ2-2; 9 bases fit TRBD1. The CDR3 covers 14 residues. V lost 4 bases to trimming and J lost 5 bases; unmatched junction nucleotides: 3. Germline V CDR1 and CDR2: SGHRS, YFSETQ. CDR3: CASSLGQGTGELFF. DNA of the CDR3: TGCGCCAGCAGCCTGGGACAGGGTACCGGGGAGCTGTTTTTT. The variable domain in full, completed from reference TRBV5-1 and TRBJ2-2, reads KAGVTQTPRYLIKTRGQQVTLSCSPISGHRSVSWYQQTPGQGLQFLFEYFSETQRNKGNFPGRFSGRQFSNSRSEMNVSTLELGDSALYLCASSLGQGTGELFFGEGSRLTVL.

The chain is built from TRBV29-1 and TRBJ1-1, with a possible D match to TRBD1 (6 bases). This CDR3 comprises 13 residues. Between the trimmed V and J ends, which lost 6 bases and 1 base, there was a span of 12 bases. Germline values: CDR1 SQVTM, CDR2 ANQGSEA. CDR3 sequence: CSVSDRSNTEAFF. In DNA, the CDR3 is TGCAGCGTCTCCGACAGGTCGAACACTGAAGCTTTCTTT.

This clone was detected a few times. This rearrangement joins TRBV18 to TRBJ2-7, with no clear D. Trimming removed 2 bases from V and 10 bases from J, with 12 bases in between. CDR1 is KGHSH and CDR2 is LQKENI in the germline V gene. This CDR3 is built from 12 residues. This CDR3 reads CASSPKGSGQYF. Here the CDR3 DNA reads TGTGCCAGCTCACCAAAAGGTTCGGGCCAGTACTTC.

This chain connects TRBV9 to TRBJ1-1, with no clear D. This CDR3 has 14 amino acids. Germline V gene sequence: CDR1 SGDLS, CDR2 YYNGEE. V was pared by 0 bases and J by 2 bases, with 8 bases between. The CDR3 reads CASSVGQTNTEAFF. The CDR3 region has the DNA TGTGCCAGCAGCGTAGGGCAGACTAACACTGAAGCTTTCTTT.

This sequence joins TRBV11-3 and TRBJ1-4, with TRBD1 as a possible D gene (6 bases). The V end was cut by 3 bases, the J end by 2 bases, with 10 bases between. The CDR3 sequence is 15 residues long. The V gene's germline CDR1 is SGHNT and CDR2 YENEEA. CDR3 in DNA: TGTGCCAGCAGCTTCCGGAGGGGGACTAATGAAAAACTGTTTTTT. This sequence encodes CASSFRRGTNEKLFF. The variable domain in full, with the rest retrieved from reference TRBV11-3 and TRBJ1-4, is EAGVVQSPRYKIIEKKQPVAFWCNPISGHNTLYWYLQNLGQGPELLIRYENEEAVDDSQLPKDRFSAERLKGVDSTLKIQPAELGDSAVYLCASSFRRGTNEKLFFGSGTQLSVL.

The J gene is TRBJ2-3, the V gene TRBV24-1, with D unresolved. The V and J ends lost 3 bases and 2 bases respectively, with 2 bases between them. The CDR3 spans 12 residues. Per germline, CDR1 KGHDR and CDR2 SFDVKD. CDR3 sequence (DNA): TGTGCCACCAGTGATGCCACAGATACGCAGTATTTT. Protein: CATSDATDTQYF.

The gene calls are TRBV7-9 and TRBJ2-7; TRBD2 aligns across 8 bases. The CDR3 length is 16 residues. V was clipped by 1 base and J by 2 bases; unmatched bases: 7. Germline loops: CDR1 SEHNR, CDR2 FQNEAQ (reference sequence). CDR3 region: CASSLDRSAGAYEQYF. The CDR3 DNA reads as TGTGCCAGCAGCTTAGATCGTTCAGCGGGAGCCTACGAGCAGTACTTC.

The chain is built from TRBV3-1 (or the pseudogene TRBV3-2) and TRBJ1-5; D uncertain. Germline loops: CDR1 LGHDT, CDR2 YNNKEL (reference sequence). V lost 1 base, J lost 6 bases, and 7 bases lay in between. The CDR3 runs to 13 residues. The CDR3 DNA reads TGTGCCAGCAGCCAAGGAGGGATTCAGCCCCAGCATTTT. Translating it yields CASSQGGIQPQHF.

The genes are TRBV3-1 (or the pseudogene TRBV3-2) and TRBJ2-1, with D possibly TRBD1 on 6 matching bases. V lost 3 bases and J lost 5, with 26 bases in between. The CDR3 loop spans 19 amino acids. Looked up from germline, CDR1 is LGHDT and CDR2 is YNNKEL (reference sequence). The CDR3 sequence: CASSHGPAQGLTKNNEQFF. The CDR3 bases are TGTGCCAGCAGCCATGGGCCCGCCCAGGGGTTAACGAAAAACAATGAGCAGTTCTTC.

The chain recombines TRBV10-2 with TRBJ2-7; D gene ambiguous. This CDR3 is built from 14 residues. With 0 bases removed from V and 5 bases from J, the gap between germline ends came to 11 bases. Per germline, CDR1 WSHSY and CDR2 SAAADI. Written as DNA, the CDR3 is TGCGCCAGCAGTGAGTCACAGCTGGGAAACGAGCAGTACTTC. Translation gives CASSESQLGNEQYF.

The chain carries TRBV7-8 and TRBJ2-1; D tentatively fits TRBD1 or TRBD2 (5 bases each). The CDR3 sequence is 17 residues long. The V and J ends lost 1 base and 0 bases respectively, with 13 bases between them. Germline V gene lookup returns CDR1 SGHVS and CDR2 FQNEAQ. In DNA form, the CDR3 reads TGTGCCAGCAGCTTAGTCCGGGGCCAGACCTCCTACAATGAGCAGTTCTTC. Translated, it gives CASSLVRGQTSYNEQFF.

This sequence joins TRBV5-8 and TRBJ2-2; 10 nucleotides align to TRBD1. Germline CDR1 reads SGHTS; CDR2 reads YDEGEE. The CDR3 spans 15 residues. V lost 0 bases, J lost 5 bases, and 1 base stayed unmatched. CDR3 sequence reads: CASSLGQGATGELFF. The CDR3 coding sequence is TGTGCCAGCAGCTTGGGACAGGGGGCGACCGGGGAGCTGTTTTTT. Using reference TRBV5-8 and TRBJ2-2 for the parts outside the CDR3, the full variable domain is EAGVTQSPTHLIKTRGQQATLRCSPISGHTSVYWYQQALGLGLQFLLWYDEGEERNRGNFPPRFSGRQFPNYSSELNVNALELEDSALYLCASSLGQGATGELFFGEGSRLTVL.

The chain joins TRBV4-3 to TRBJ2-5; 7 bases are shared with TRBD1. V lost 0 bases and J lost 2; bases outside the gene matches: 3. CDR3 size: 15 residues. Germline V gene sequence: CDR1 LGHNA, CDR2 YSLEER. CDR3 sequence: CASSQDLTGQETQYF. The DNA of the CDR3 is TGCGCCAGCAGCCAAGATCTGACAGGGCAAGAGACCCAGTACTTC.